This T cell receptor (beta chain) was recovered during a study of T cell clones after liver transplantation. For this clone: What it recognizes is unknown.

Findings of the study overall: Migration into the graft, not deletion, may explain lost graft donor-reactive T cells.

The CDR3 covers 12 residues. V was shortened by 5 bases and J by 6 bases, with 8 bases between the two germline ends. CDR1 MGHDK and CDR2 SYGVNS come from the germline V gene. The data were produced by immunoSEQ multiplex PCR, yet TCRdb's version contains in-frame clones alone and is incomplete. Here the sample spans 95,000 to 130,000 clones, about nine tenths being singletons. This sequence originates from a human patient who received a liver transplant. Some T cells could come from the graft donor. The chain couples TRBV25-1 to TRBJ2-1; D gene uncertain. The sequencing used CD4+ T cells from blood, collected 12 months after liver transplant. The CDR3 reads CASSNGRNEQFF. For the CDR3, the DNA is TGTGCCAGCAGTAACGGTCGCAATGAGCAGTTCTTC.